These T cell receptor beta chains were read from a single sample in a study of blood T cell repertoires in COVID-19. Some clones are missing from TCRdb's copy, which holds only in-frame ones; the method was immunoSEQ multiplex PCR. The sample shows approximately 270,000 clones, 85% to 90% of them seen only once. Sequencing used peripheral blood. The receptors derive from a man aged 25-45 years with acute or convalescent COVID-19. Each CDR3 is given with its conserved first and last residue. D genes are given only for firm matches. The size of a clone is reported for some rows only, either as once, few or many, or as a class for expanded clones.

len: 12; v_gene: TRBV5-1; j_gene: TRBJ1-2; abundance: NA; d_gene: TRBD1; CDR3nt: TGCGCCAGCAGCTGGGGACAGAATGGCTACACCTTC; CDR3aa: CASSWGQNGYTF
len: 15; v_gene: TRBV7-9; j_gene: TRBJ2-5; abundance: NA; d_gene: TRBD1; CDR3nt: TGTGCCAGCAGGGCGACAGGGGGGAGTCAAGAGACCCAGTACTTC; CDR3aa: CASRATGGSQETQYF
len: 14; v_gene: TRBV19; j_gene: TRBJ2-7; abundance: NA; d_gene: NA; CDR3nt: TGTGCCAGCTCTCAGGGGCCGAACTCCTACGAGCAGTACTTC; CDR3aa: CASSQGPNSYEQYF
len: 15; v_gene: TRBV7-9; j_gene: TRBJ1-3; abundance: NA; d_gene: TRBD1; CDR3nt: TGTGCCAGCAGCTTGGGACAGGGGGGATTCAGCACCATATATTTT; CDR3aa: CASSLGQGGFSTIYF
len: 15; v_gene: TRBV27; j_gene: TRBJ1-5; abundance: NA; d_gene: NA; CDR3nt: TGTGCCAGTGGGTCGCGGGGTTTTAGCAATCAGCCCCAGCATTTT; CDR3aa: CASGSRGFSNQPQHF
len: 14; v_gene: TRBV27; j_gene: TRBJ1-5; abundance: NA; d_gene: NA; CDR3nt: TGTGCCAGCAGTTTTGGCGGCTTCAATCAGCCCCAGCATTTT; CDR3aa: CASSFGGFNQPQHF
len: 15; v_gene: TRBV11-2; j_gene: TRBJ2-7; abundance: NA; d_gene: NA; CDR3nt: TGTGCCAGCAGCTTAGGAGGGGGAGGGTCCTACGAGCAGTACTTC; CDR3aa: CASSLGGGGSYEQYF
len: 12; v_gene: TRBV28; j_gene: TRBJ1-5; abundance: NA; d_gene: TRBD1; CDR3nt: TGTGCCAGCAGTCAGGGGGCGCGGCCCCAGCATTTT; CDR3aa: CASSQGARPQHF
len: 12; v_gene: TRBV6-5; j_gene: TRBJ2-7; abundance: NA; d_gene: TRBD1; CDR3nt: TGTGCCAGCAGGGGACAGGTATACGAGCAGTACTTC; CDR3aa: CASRGQVYEQYF
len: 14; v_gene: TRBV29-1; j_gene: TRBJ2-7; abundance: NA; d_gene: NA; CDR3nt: TGCAGCGTTCAGTACTTACAGGGTAGCGACGAGCAGTACTTC; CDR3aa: CSVQYLQGSDEQYF
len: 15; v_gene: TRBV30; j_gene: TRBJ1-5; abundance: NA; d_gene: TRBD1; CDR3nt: TGTGCCTGGTCAAGGGACAGGGCTGACAATCAGCCCCAGCATTTT; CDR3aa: CAWSRDRADNQPQHF
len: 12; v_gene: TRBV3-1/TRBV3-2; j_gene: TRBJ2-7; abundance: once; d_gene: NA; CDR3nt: TGTGCCAGCAGCCAATCCCTCTACGAGCAGTACTTC; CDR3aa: CASSQSLYEQYF
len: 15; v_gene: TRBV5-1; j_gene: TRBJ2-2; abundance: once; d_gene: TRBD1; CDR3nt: TGCGCCAGCAGGACAGGGGGCGGACTTGGCGGGGAGCTGTTTTTT; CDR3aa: CASRTGGGLGGELFF
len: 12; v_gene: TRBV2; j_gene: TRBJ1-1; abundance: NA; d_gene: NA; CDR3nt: TGTGCCACCGCCAAAGAGTACACTGAAGCTTTCTTT; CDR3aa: CATAKEYTEAFF
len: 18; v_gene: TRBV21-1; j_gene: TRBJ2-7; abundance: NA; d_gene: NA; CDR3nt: TGTGCCAGCAGCAAAGCGCTTTCGGGGAAACGACCCTCCAACGAGCAGTACTTC; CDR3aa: CASSKALSGKRPSNEQYF
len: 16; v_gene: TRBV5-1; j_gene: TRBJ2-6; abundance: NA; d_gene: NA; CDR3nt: TGCGCCAGCAAAGCGAGTCCGATCTCTGGGGCCAACGTCCTGACTTTC; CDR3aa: CASKASPISGANVLTF
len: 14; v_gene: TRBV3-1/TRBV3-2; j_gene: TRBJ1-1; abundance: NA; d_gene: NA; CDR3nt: TGTGCCAGCAGCCAGATCCAGGGGAGCACTGAAGCTTTCTTT; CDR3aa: CASSQIQGSTEAFF
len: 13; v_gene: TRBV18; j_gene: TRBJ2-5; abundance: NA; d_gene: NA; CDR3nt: TGTGCCAGCTCACCTCCCTTCGAAGAGACCCAGTACTTC; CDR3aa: CASSPPFEETQYF
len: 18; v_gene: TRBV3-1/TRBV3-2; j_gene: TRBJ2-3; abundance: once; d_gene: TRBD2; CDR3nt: TGTGCCAGCAGCCGCGGGACTAGCGGGAGCAATTATAGGGGTACGCAGTATTTT; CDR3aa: CASSRGTSGSNYRGTQYF
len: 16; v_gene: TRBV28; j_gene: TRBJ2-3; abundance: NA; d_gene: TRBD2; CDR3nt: TGTGCCAGCAGTCCCCGACTAGCGGGAGGAATAGATACGCAGTATTTT; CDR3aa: CASSPRLAGGIDTQYF
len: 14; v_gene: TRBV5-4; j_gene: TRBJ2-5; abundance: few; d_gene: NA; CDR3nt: TGTGCCAGCAGCTTGGTTATGCAGCAAGAGACCCAGTACTTC; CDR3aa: CASSLVMQQETQYF
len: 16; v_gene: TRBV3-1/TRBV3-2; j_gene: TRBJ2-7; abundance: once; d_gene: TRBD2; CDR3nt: TGTGCCAGCAGCTTTAAACTAGCGGGTCCCGGGAGCGAGCAGTACTTC; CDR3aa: CASSFKLAGPGSEQYF
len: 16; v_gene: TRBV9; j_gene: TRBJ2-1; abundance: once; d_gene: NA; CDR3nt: TGTGCCAGCAGCCCCCATAGCGGTAACTCCTACAATGAGCAGTTCTTC; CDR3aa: CASSPHSGNSYNEQFF
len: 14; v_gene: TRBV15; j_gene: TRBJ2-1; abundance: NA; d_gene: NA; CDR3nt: TGTGCCACCAGCGACTCTCTAGGGGGCAATGAGCAGTTCTTC; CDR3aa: CATSDSLGGNEQFF
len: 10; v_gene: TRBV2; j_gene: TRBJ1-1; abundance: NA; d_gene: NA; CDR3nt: TGTGCCAGCGCCCGAGAGGGAGCTTTCTTT; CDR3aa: CASAREGAFF
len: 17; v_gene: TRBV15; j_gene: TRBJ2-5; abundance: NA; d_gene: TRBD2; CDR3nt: TGTGCCACCAGCCCATCGGGAGGCGCGGGAGAAACCGAGACCCAGTACTTC; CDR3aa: CATSPSGGAGETETQYF
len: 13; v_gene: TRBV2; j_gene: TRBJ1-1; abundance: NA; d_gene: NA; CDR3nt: TGTGCCAGCAACAGCCACGGTTACACTGAAGCTTTCTTT; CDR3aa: CASNSHGYTEAFF
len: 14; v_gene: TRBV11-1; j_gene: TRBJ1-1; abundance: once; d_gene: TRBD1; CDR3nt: TGTGCCAGCAGCACCAGACAGGGGGACACTGAAGCTTTCTTT; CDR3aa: CASSTRQGDTEAFF
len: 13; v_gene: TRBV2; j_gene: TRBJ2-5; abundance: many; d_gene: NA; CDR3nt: TGTGCCAGCAGTGTGATCGGGGTAGAGACCCAGTACTTC; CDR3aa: CASSVIGVETQYF
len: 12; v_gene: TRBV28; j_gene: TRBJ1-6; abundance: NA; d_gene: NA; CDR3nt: TGTGCCAGCAGTCGCGTAAAATCACCCCTCCACTTT; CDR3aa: CASSRVKSPLHF
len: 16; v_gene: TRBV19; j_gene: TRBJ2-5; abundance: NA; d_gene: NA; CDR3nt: TGTGCCAGTAGGAGTCAGTTCGAGGACGAGGGAGAGACCCAGTACTTC; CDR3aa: CASRSQFEDEGETQYF
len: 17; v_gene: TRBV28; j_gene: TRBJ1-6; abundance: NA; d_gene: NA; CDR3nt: TGTGCCAGCAGTACAGGGCGACGGGCAGATAATAATTCACCCCTCCACTTT; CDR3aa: CASSTGRRADNNSPLHF
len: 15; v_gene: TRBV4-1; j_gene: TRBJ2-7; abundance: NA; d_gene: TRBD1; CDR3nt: TGCGCCAGCAGCCAAGCCGGGACAGGGGGCTACGAGCAGTACTTC; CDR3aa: CASSQAGTGGYEQYF
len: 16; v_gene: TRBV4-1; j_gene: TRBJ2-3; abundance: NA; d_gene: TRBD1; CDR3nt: TGCGCCAGCAACACCCCGGGACAGCCCTCCGCAGATACGCAGTATTTT; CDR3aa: CASNTPGQPSADTQYF
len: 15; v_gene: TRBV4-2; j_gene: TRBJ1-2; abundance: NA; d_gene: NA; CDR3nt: TGTGCCAGCAGCCAAGATCCCACAGGGAACTATGGCTACACCTTC; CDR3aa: CASSQDPTGNYGYTF
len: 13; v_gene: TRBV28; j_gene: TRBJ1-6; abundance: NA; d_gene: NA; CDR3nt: TGTGCCAGCAGTAAACAGGCGCATTCACCCCTCCACTTT; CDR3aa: CASSKQAHSPLHF
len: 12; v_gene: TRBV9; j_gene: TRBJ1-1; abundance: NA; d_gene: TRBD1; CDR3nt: TGTGCCAGCAGCGCCTTCAGGGGGCATGCTTTCTTT; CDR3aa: CASSAFRGHAFF
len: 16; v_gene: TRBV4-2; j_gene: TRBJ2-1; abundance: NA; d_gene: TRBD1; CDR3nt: TGTGCCAGCAGCCAAGATCCCTGGGACAGCCACAATGAGCAGTTCTTC; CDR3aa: CASSQDPWDSHNEQFF
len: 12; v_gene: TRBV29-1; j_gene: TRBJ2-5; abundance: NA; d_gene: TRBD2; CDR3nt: TGCAGCGTTAATCTGGGAGGGGAGACCCAGTACTTC; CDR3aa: CSVNLGGETQYF
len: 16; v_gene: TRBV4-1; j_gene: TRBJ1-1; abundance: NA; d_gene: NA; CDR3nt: TGCGCCAGCAGTCTAGATCCACAGGGAGGGGGCACTGAAGCTTTCTTT; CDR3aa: CASSLDPQGGGTEAFF
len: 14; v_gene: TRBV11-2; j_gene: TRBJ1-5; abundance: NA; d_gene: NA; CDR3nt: TGTGCCAGCAGCCCCAGGGGTTCCAATCAGCCCCAGCATTTT; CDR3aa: CASSPRGSNQPQHF
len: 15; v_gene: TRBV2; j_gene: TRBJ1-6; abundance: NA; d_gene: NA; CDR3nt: TGTGCCACCAGAGGGGAGGCAGGGAATAATTCACCCCTCCACTTT; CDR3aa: CATRGEAGNNSPLHF
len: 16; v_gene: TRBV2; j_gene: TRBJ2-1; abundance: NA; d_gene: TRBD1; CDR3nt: TGTGCCAGCACTAGACAGGGTTCTGGCACCTACAATGAGCAGTTCTTC; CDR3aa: CASTRQGSGTYNEQFF
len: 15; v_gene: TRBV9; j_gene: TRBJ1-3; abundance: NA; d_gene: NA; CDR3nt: TGTGCCAGCAGCGTGAGTGTGAGGGGGGGAAACACCATATATTTT; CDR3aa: CASSVSVRGGNTIYF
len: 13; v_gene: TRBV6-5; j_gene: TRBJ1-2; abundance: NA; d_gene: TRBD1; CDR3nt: TGTGCCAGCAGGGGACAGGTATACTATGGCTACACCTTC; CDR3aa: CASRGQVYYGYTF
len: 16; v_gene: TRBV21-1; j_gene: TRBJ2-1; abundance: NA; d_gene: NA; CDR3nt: TGTGCCAGCAGTTTTTTACAGGGAGATCTCTACAATGAGCAGTTCTTC; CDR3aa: CASSFLQGDLYNEQFF
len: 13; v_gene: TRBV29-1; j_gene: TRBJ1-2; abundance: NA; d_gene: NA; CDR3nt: TGCAGCGCCCGGGGTCAGGTCGGCTATGGCTACACCTTC; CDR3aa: CSARGQVGYGYTF
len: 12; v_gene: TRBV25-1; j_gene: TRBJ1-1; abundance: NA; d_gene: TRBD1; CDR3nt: TGTGCCAGCAGTGGAACGGGACAGGGGGTTTTCTTT; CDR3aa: CASSGTGQGVFF
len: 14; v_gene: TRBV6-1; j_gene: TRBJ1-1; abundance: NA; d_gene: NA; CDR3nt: TGTGCCAGCAGTGAATTTTCAGGGTTCGCTGAAGCTTTCTTT; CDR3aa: CASSEFSGFAEAFF
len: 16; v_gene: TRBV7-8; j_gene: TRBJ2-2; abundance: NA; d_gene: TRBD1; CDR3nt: TGTGCCAGCAGCCATAGAACAGGGGGCGGCACCGGGGAGCTGTTTTTT; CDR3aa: CASSHRTGGGTGELFF
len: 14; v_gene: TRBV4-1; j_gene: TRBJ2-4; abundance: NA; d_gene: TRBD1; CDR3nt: TGCGCCAGCAGCCCCTTCGACAGGGAGTACATTCAGTACTTC; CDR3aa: CASSPFDREYIQYF
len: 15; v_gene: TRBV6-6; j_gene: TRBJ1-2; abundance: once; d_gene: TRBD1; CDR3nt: TGTGCCAGCAGTTCAACAGGGGGCGCGGGCTATGGCTACACCTTC; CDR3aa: CASSSTGGAGYGYTF
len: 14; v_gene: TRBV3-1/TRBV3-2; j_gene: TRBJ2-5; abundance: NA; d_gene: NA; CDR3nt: TGTGCCAGCAGGCAAGACCGTCCCGGGGAGACCCAGTACTTC; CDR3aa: CASRQDRPGETQYF
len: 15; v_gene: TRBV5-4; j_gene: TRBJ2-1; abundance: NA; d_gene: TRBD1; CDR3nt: TGTGCCAGCAGATCAGACAGGGCTTCCTACAATGAGCAGTTCTTC; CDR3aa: CASRSDRASYNEQFF